This record covers a single T cell receptor (beta chain). No antigen is known for it. Nothing much larger sits one base from this clone, and base qualities are not available. The junction carries 12 bases between V and J, which are trimmed by 3 bases and 2 bases respectively. The germline V gene supplies CDR1 SGDLS and CDR2 YYNGEE. Reading from cysteine to phenylalanine, the CDR3 counts 14 amino acids. The retained sequence is limited to the CDR3, 42 bases, with the frame set at the first base. Naive T cells were sorted as CD45RA+ and memory T cells as CD45RO+ CD4+ or CD8+ cells by FACS. A couple of healthy control subjects provided the T cells used for TCR sequencing. Sorted T cell subsets that were not stimulated were used as baseline controls for the mixed lymphocyte reactions. The Qiagen DNeasy Blood & Tissue Kit was used for extraction of genomic DNA. A multiplexed two-step PCR with Vbeta-specific forward primers and Jbeta-specific reverse primers was used to amplify the TCRbeta CDR3 regions. Through the immunoSEQ service, the TCRbeta libraries were run on an Illumina instrument for sequencing. The authors' pipeline ran thus. IMGT annotation was used to assign V, D and J genes, and synthetic CDR3 analogues were used to correct the counts for multiplex PCR bias. In the immunoSEQ Analyzer, repertoire clonality was calculated as one minus the normalized Shannon entropy. Whether a clone counted as expanded was decided by Fisher's exact test with Benjamini-Hochberg false discovery rate control and a two-tailed cutoff of P<0.01. TCRdb mirrors the immuneACCESS table, restricted to in-frame sequences. Some clones are absent from its copies; in checked studies, under half trace to an unresolved V gene, and the reason for the others is unknown. The V and J calls and the clone size are those of that table, but D and trimming were determined from the DNA. The sample has fewer than 25,000 clones on record, 74% of them singletons. The top ten constitute 0.7% to 1% of the sample.

The sample belongs to a study of regulatory dendritic cells for organ transplantation (dated by TCRdb to 2015 to 2018). Describing the broader study: The TCRbeta repertoires of sorted naive and memory CD4+ and CD8+ T cells were sequenced before and after allostimulation with regulatory or mature dendritic cells.

The paper's findings and limits, for the study overall: Expansion of memory CD8+ clones was induced by allostimulation in both subjects, but more limited expansion appeared to be induced by regulatory dendritic cells than by mature dendritic cells. Only a couple of subjects were sequenced, and considerable between-individual heterogeneity in the alloreactive memory CD8+ T cell pool was noted by the authors. Highly diverse repertoires were observed in naive CD4+ and CD8+ T cells, whereas lower diversity was observed in memory cells, and the most oligoclonal repertoires were found in memory CD8+ cells. Of the resting subsets, the one holding the most alloreactive TCR clonotypes was memory CD8+ T cells.

The clonotype originates from a human donor in good health. The chain uses TRBV9 and TRBJ2-7; perhaps TRBD1 is the D gene, with 6 bases matching. Sequencing was carried out using memory CD4+ T cells from blood. The label giving this sample's cell subset or site can be read as: CD45RO+ memory T cells. The sequenced DNA is TGTGCCAGCAGCGCAAAGACAGGAACCTACGAGCAGTACTTC. This sequence encodes CASSAKTGTYEQYF.